What follows are 24 T cell receptor beta chains derived from one specimen sequenced in a study of CXCR3-negative and CXCR3-positive naive CD8 T cells. Overall study results and limits: CXCR3-expressing naive cells carried TRB CDR3s more hydrophobic than those of CXCR3-negative naive cells.

Their antigen targets remain unknown. The libraries of TRB cDNA were prepared using 5' RACE with UMI labels. TCRdb reworked the 5' RACE reads into one entry per CDR3 protein, no DNA. The sample holds approximately 89,000 distinct CDR3 sequences. Sequenced input: naive CXCR3+ CD8+ T cells from blood. The subset was: CD45RO-CCR7+CD27+CD95- naive CD8+ T cells expressing CXCR3 (TNR3+). These receptors were taken from a human donor in good health. Some clones in this sample may be carry-over from other donors' samples.

J is TRBJ1-1 and V is TRBV13. Per the germline V gene, CDR1 is PRHDT and CDR2 is FYEKMQ (reference sequence). The CDR3 is 14 residues long. This CDR3 is CASSPRGPNTEAFF.

CDR3 loop: CAWGSYNEQFF. This chain links TRBV12-3 or TRBV12-4 with TRBJ2-1. This CDR3 is built from 11 residues.

The genes are TRBV15 and TRBJ1-2; TCRdb indicates TRBD1, and absent DNA this call remains unverified. Germline loops: CDR1 LNHNV, CDR2 YYDKDF (reference sequence). This CDR3 comprises 14 residues. The CDR3 loop reads CATSRDDGGKGYTF.

The chain couples TRBV18 to TRBJ1-1; TCRdb's D gene call, TRBD1, goes unchecked for lack of DNA. Germline V gives CDR1 KGHSH, CDR2 LQKENI. The CDR3 sequence is 16 residues long. CDR3 sequence: CASSPPDRGLVTEAFF.

V and J are TRBV4-1 and TRBJ2-1; checking the TCRdb D call of TRBD2 is not possible without DNA. The CDR3 has 18 amino acids. Germline V gives CDR1 MGHRA, CDR2 YSYEKL. CDR3 sequence reads: CASSQVGLAGGLYNEQFF.

J is TRBJ2-4 and V is TRBV7-3. This CDR3 spans 11 amino acids. The germline CDR1 and CDR2 sequences are SGHTA and FQGTGA. The CDR3 protein is CASTSVDIQYF.

CDR3 sequence: CASGTSGDEQFF. This sequence joins TRBV28 and TRBJ2-1; TCRdb outputs TRBD1, but without DNA this stays unchecked. The CDR3 loop spans 12 amino acids. CDR1 MDHEN and CDR2 SYDVKM come from the germline V gene.

J is TRBJ2-7 and V is TRBV7-7; with no DNA, the TCRdb D assignment of TRBD1 cannot be verified. This CDR3 is 15 amino acids long. Germline V CDR1 and CDR2: SSHAT, FNYEAQ (reference sequence). This CDR3 is CASSLGVGQEAEQYF.

The chain carries TRBV6-2 or TRBV6-3 and TRBJ2-7; the D gene TCRdb calls, TRBD2, cannot be checked with no DNA. CDR1 and CDR2 (germline): MNHEY, SVGEGT. The CDR3 is made up of 14 amino acids. The CDR3 loop is CASEGAGEDYEQYF.

This chain joins TRBV19 and TRBJ2-1. This CDR3 is built from 15 residues. Germline V gene lookup returns CDR1 LNHDA and CDR2 SQIVND (reference sequence). The CDR3 sequence: CASSTDRGSYNEQFF.

The CDR3 spells CASSPPSSANYGYTF. The chain joins TRBV12-3 or TRBV12-4 to TRBJ1-2. There are 15 residues in the CDR3.

The rearrangement links TRBV7-6 to TRBJ2-1; TCRdb selects TRBD1, and the lack of DNA leaves this call unchecked. In germline, CDR1 is SGHVS, CDR2 FNYEAQ. CDR3 length equals 14 residues. CDR3 residues: CASSFFRDGSEQFF.

The chain uses TRBV28 and TRBJ1-2. In germline, CDR1 is MDHEN, CDR2 SYDVKM. The CDR3 loop spans 13 amino acids. The chain's CDR3 is CASSSWANYGYTF.

The chain uses TRBV28 and TRBJ2-7. CDR3 size: 14 residues. Per germline, CDR1 MDHEN and CDR2 SYDVKM. The CDR3 loop reads CASSLQDISYEQYF. The full variable domain, with the rest looked up from reference TRBV28 and TRBJ2-7, is DVKVTQSSRYLVKRTGEKVFLECVQDMDHENMFWYRQDPGLGLRLIYFSYDVKMKEKGDIPEGYSVSREKKERFSLILESASTNQTSMYLCASSLQDISYEQYFGPGTRLTVT.

The chain couples TRBV29-1 to TRBJ2-2; TCRdb lists TRBD2, though no DNA is available to test this call. The CDR3 extends over 14 amino acids. Germline loops: CDR1 SQVTM, CDR2 ANQGSEA. The chain's CDR3 is CSVERGYGTGELFF.

This sequence joins TRBV7-9 and TRBJ1-5. The germline CDR1 and CDR2 sequences are SEHNR and FQNEAQ (reference sequence). This CDR3 spans 13 amino acids. The CDR3 protein is CASSLEKLQPQHF.

The chain joins TRBV12-5 to TRBJ2-7; the D call of TRBD1 rests on TCRdb alone, since no DNA is present to check it. The germline V gene encodes CDR1 LGHNT and CDR2 FRNRAP. The CDR3 runs to 14 residues. The CDR3 is CASGRGGVVDEQYF.

This chain connects TRBV20-1 to TRBJ1-5. The CDR3 totals 12 residues. From germline, CDR1 is DFQATT and CDR2 SNEGSKA (reference sequence). This CDR3 reads CSARSGNQPQHF.

The chain has TRBV5-1 and TRBJ1-2. CDR1 is SGHRS and CDR2 is YFSETQ in the germline V gene. This CDR3 region has 12 residues. Here the CDR3 reads CASSLPPYGYTF.

The chain joins TRBV29-1 to TRBJ1-2; TCRdb designates TRBD1, a call that cannot be tested without DNA. Germline V gene lookup returns CDR1 SQVTM and CDR2 ANQGSEA. The CDR3 has 14 residues. This chain's CDR3 is CSVLPDRVRYGYTF.

V usage is TRBV7-9 and J usage is TRBJ1-4; absent DNA, TCRdb's TRBD1 call cannot be checked. This CDR3 has 16 amino acids. CDR1 and CDR2 (germline): SEHNR, FQNEAQ (reference sequence). The CDR3 region is CASSSSGQGADEKLFF.

J is TRBJ2-5 and V is TRBV7-3; TCRdb's assignment of TRBD1 cannot be checked, as there is no DNA. The CDR3 contains 15 residues. CDR1 and CDR2 from the germline V gene are SGHTA and FQGTGA. CDR3 amino acids: CASSLTGGFGETQYF. The full variable domain, its missing parts supplied by reference TRBV7-3 and TRBJ2-5, is GAGVSQTPSNKVTEKGKYVELRCDPISGHTALYWYRQSLGQGPEFLIYFQGTGAADDSGLPNDRFFAVRPEGSVSTLKIQRTERGDSAVYLCASSLTGGFGETQYFGPGTRLLVL.

The chain uses TRBV29-1 and TRBJ2-5; TCRdb lists TRBD2, though no DNA is available to test this call. The germline V gene has CDR1 SQVTM and CDR2 ANQGSEA. The CDR3 has 13 amino acids. This CDR3 is CSVESAGRETQYF.

Here the CDR3 reads CASSLDYGYTF. The chain recombines TRBV7-9 with TRBJ1-2. The CDR3 totals 11 residues. The V gene's germline CDR1 is SEHNR and CDR2 FQNEAQ (reference sequence).